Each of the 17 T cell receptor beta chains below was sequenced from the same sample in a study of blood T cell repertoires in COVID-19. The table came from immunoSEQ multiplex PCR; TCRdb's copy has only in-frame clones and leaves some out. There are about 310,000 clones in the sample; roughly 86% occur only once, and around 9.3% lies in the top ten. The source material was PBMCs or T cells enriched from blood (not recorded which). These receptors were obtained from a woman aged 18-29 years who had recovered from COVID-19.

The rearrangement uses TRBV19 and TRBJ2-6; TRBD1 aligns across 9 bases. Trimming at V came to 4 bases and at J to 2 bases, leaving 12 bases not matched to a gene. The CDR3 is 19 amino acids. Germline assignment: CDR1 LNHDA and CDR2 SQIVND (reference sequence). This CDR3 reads CASSRVPGQGSAGANVLTF. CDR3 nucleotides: TGTGCCAGTAGTAGGGTTCCGGGACAGGGCTCGGCTGGGGCCAACGTCCTGACTTTC.

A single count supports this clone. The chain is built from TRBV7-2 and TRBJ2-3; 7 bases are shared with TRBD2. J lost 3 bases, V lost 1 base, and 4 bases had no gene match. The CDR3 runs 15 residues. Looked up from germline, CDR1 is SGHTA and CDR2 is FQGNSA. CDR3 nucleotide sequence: TGTGCCAGCAGCTTAGTTGGGGGAGGGACAGATACGCAGTATTTT. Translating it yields CASSLVGGGTDTQYF.

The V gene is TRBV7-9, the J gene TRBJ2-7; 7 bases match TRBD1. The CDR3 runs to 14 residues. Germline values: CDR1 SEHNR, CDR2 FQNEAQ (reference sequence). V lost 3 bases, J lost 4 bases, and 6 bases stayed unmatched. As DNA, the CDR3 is TGTGCCAGCAGCTTTCGACAGGGACCTTACGAGCAGTACTTC. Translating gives CASSFRQGPYEQYF.

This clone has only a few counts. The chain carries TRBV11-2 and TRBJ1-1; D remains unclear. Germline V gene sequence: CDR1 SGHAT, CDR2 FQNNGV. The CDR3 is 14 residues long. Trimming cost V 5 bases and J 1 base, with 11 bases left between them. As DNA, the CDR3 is TGTGCCAGCAGCCTCCCAGGAGGGAACACTGAAGCTTTCTTT. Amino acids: CASSLPGGNTEAFF. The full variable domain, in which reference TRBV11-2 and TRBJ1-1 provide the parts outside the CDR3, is EAGVAQSPRYKIIEKRQSVAFWCNPISGHATLYWYQQILGQGPKLLIQFQNNGVVDDSQLPKDRFSAERLKGVDSTLKIQPAKLEDSAVYLCASSLPGGNTEAFFGQGTRLTVV.

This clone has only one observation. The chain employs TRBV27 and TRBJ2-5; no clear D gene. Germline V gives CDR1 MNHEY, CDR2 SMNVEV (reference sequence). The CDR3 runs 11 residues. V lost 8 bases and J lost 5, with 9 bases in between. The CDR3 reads CASDNRETQYF. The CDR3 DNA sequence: TGTGCCAGCGACAACCGGGAGACCCAGTACTTC.

This CDR3 reads CASYRDTAGHYGYTF. DNA for the CDR3: TGTGCCAGTTATCGGGACACCGCAGGCCACTATGGCTACACCTTC. The chain couples TRBV19 to TRBJ1-2; weak D call: TRBD1 (6 bases). Trimming shortened V by 8 bases and J by 3 bases, and 19 bases separated the two germline ends. CDR3 length: 15 amino acids. Looked up from germline, CDR1 is LNHDA and CDR2 is SQIVND (reference sequence).

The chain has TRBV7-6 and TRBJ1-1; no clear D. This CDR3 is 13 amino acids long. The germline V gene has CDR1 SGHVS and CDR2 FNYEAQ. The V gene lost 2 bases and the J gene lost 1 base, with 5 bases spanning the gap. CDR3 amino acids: CASSLSGNTEAFF. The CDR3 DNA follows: TGTGCCAGCAGCTTATCAGGGAACACTGAAGCTTTCTTT.

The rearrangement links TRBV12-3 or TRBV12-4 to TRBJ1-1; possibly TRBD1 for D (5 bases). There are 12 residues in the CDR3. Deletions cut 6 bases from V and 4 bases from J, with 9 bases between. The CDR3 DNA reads TGTGCCAGCAGAGGGGTGGGCACTGAAGCTTTCTTT. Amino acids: CASRGVGTEAFF.

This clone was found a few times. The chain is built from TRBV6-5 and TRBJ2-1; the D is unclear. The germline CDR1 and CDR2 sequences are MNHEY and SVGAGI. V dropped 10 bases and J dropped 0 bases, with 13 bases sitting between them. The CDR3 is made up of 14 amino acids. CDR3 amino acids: CATSRLTSYNEQFF. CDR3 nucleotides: TGTGCCACGTCCAGGCTTACCTCCTACAATGAGCAGTTCTTC.

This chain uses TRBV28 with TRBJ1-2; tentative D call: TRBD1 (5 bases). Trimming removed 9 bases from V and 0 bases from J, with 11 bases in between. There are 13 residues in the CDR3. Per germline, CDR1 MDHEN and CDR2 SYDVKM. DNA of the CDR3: TGTGCCAGTGGGGGGACGGCTAACTATGGCTACACCTTC. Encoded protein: CASGGTANYGYTF.

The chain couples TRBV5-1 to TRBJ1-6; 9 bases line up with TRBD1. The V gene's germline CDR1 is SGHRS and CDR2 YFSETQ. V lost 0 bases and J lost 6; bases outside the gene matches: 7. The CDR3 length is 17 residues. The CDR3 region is CASSLDTPGQGNSPLHF. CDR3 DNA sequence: TGCGCCAGCAGCTTGGACACACCGGGACAGGGTAATTCACCCCTCCACTTT.

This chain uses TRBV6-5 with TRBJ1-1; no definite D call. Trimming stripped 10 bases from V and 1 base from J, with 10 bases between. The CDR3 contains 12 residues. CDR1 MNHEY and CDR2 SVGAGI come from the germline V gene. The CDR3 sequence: CAIREWNTEAFF. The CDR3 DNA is TGTGCCATAAGGGAGTGGAACACTGAAGCTTTCTTT.

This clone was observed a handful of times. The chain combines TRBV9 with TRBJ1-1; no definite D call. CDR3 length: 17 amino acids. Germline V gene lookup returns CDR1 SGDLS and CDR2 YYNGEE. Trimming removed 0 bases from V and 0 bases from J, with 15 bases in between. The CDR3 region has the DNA TGTGCCAGCAGCGTAGACAGTTCCAAAGGCATGAACACTGAAGCTTTCTTT. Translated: CASSVDSSKGMNTEAFF.

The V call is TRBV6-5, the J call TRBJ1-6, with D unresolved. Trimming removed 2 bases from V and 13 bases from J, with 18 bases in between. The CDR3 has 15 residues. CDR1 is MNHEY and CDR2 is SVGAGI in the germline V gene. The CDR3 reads CASSYAENGFGPLHF. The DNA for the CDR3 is TGTGCCAGCAGTTACGCAGAAAACGGGTTCGGGCCCCTCCACTTT.

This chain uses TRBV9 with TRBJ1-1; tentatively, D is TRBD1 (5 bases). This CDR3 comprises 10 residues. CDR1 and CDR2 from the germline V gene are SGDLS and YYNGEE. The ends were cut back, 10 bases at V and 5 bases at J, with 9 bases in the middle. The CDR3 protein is CAGGVTEAFF. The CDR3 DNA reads TGTGCCGGAGGGGTGACTGAAGCTTTCTTT. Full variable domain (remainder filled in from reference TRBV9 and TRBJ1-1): DSGVTQTPKHLITATGQRVTLRCSPRSGDLSVYWYQQSLDQGLQFLIQYYNGEERAKGNILERFSAQQFPDLHSELNLSSLELGDSALYFCAGGVTEAFFGQGTRLTVV.

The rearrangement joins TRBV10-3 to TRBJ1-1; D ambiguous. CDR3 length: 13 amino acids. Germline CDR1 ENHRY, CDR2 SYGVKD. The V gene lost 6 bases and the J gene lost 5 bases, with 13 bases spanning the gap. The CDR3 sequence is CAIRDFERTEAFF. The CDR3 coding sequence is TGTGCCATCAGGGATTTCGAGAGGACTGAAGCTTTCTTT.

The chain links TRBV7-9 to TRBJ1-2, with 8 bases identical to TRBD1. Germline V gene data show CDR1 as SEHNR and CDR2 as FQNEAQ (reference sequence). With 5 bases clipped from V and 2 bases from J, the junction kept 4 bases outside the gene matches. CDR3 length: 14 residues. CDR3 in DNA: TGTGCCAGCAGCCCGCGACAGGGGAACTATGGCTACACCTTC. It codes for CASSPRQGNYGYTF.